One and the same sample provided the 24 T cell receptor beta chains below, sequenced in a study of blood T cells in healthy people across ages (dated by TCRdb to the mid-2010s). The method was 5' RACE. Reads for this sample came from an Illumina HiSeq 2500. A second PCR of about 7 to 12 cycles was performed with a sample-barcoded 5' primer and a J-beta primer mix. Starting from the raw public reads, TCRdb applied fastp trimming at Q25, assembled clones with MiXCR and retained in-frame beta chains. One record per CDR3 amino acid sequence lists the most common genes and DNA. The sample contains just under 900,000 distinct CDR3 sequences, 25% to 30% of them found a single time. Approximately 15% of the sample is in the top ten clones. Sequencing input: blood. The receptors shown here come from a woman older than 75 in good health.

The chain links TRBV20-1 to TRBJ1-1; 8 bases line up with TRBD1. The CDR3 is 13 residues long. Per the germline V gene, CDR1 is DFQATT and CDR2 is SNEGSKA (reference sequence). J gave up 1 base and V 4 bases, and 2 bases lay outside the gene matches. The CDR3 DNA is TGCAGTGCTATAGGACAGGGGAACACTGAAGCTTTCTTT. This gives the protein CSAIGQGNTEAFF.

Of note for this clonotype: Since a much larger clone is just one base distant, this may be a read error. The chain uses TRBV5-1 and TRBJ2-4; maybe TRBD2 (6 bases). The J call may be in error: the DNA end matches TRBJ2-7 better. CDR1 is SGHRS and CDR2 is YFSETQ in the germline V gene. The CDR3 extends over 12 amino acids. CDR3 DNA: TGCGCCAGCAGCTCGCGGGGCCCCGAGCAGTACTTC. Its protein is CASSSRGPEQYF.

This chain uses TRBV20-1 with TRBJ1-4; tentative D call: TRBD1 (6 bases). This CDR3 spans 14 amino acids. From germline, CDR1 is DFQATT and CDR2 SNEGSKA (reference sequence). The V gene lost 5 bases and the J gene lost 0 bases, with 10 bases spanning the gap. This chain's CDR3 is CSAPWTATNEKLFF. The CDR3 coding sequence is TGCAGTGCTCCCTGGACAGCAACTAATGAAAAACTGTTTTTT.

This clonotype was counted many times. The V and J genes are TRBV6-1 and TRBJ1-2; tentative D call: TRBD1 (5 bases). Trimming removed 10 bases at V and 4 bases at J, with 16 bases between. The CDR3 contains 13 residues. Germline lookup yields CDR1 MNHNS and CDR2 SASEGT. As DNA, the CDR3 is TGTGCCATCTCACCAGGGCCTGCCTATGGCTACACCTTC. The encoded protein is CAISPGPAYGYTF.

This clonotype was counted a few times. This may arise from a read error, as a much more abundant clone is one base away. The J gene is TRBJ2-7, the V gene TRBV6-2 or TRBV6-3; 7 bases match TRBD2. Per the germline V gene, CDR1 is MNHEY and CDR2 is SVGEGT. V lost 4 bases, J lost 2 bases, and 5 bases stayed unmatched. The CDR3 sequence is 14 residues long. The chain's CDR3 is CASSWSSGAYEQYF. Written as DNA, the CDR3 is TGTGCCAGCAGTTGGTCTAGCGGTGCCTACGAGCAGTACTTC.

CDR3 in DNA: TGTGCCAGCAGCCAAGATACGGGGGGCAGGGCTGAAGCTTTCTTT. It yields the protein CASSQDTGGRAEAFF. The chain uses TRBV3-1 and TRBJ1-1; maybe TRBD1 (6 bases). CDR3 length equals 15 residues. CDR1 is LGHDT and CDR2 is YNNKEL in the germline V gene (reference sequence). The V end was cut by 0 bases, the J end by 6 bases, with 14 bases between.

This clonotype was found many times. The V call is TRBV10-1, the J call TRBJ2-1; 7 positions agree with TRBD1. CDR1 WNHNN and CDR2 SYGVQD come from the germline V gene (reference sequence). The J segment lost 7 bases and the V segment lost 1 base, leaving 1 base of the junction unmatched. This CDR3 region has 13 residues. The CDR3 loop reads CASSEWTGNEQFF. The CDR3 DNA reads TGCGCCAGCAGTGAGTGGACAGGAAATGAGCAGTTCTTC.

This clonotype was counted many times. The chain recombines TRBV18 with TRBJ2-1; no reliable D call. Germline V lookup: CDR1 KGHSH, CDR2 LQKENI. V was clipped by 0 bases and J by 4 bases, with 1 base between them. The CDR3 runs to 12 residues. The chain's CDR3 is CASSPPYNEQFF. DNA for the CDR3: TGTGCCAGCTCACCACCATACAATGAGCAGTTCTTC.

Worth noting for this clonotype: Given a much more abundant clone one base away, this may be a read error. This CDR3 is CSLGQGLPCEQYF. The CDR3 DNA sequence: TGCAGCCTGGGACAGGGGCTTCCCTGCGAGCAGTACTTC. V gene TRBV20-1 combines with J gene TRBJ2-4; 10 nucleotides line up with TRBD1. The DNA end lines up better with TRBJ2-7; the J call may be wrong. There are 13 residues in the CDR3. CDR1 DFQATT and CDR2 SNEGSKA come from the germline V gene (reference sequence).

Concerning this clonotype: A much larger clone lies a single base off, so this may be a read error. The rearrangement links TRBV6-6 to TRBJ2-3; D tentatively fits TRBD1 or TRBD2 (5 bases each). The germline V and J ends were trimmed by 7 bases and 6 bases, with 20 bases remaining between them. Germline V gives CDR1 MNHNY, CDR2 SVGAGI (reference sequence). This CDR3 is built from 15 residues. CDR3 sequence: CASTLAQDRGDTQYF. The CDR3 coding sequence is TGTGCCAGCACCTTGGCACAGGACCGCGGGGATACGCAGTATTTT.

There are a few counts of this clonotype. The genes are TRBV12-3 or TRBV12-4 and TRBJ2-3, with D maybe TRBD1 (6 bases). This CDR3 contains 17 residues. V was cut by 5 bases and J by 4 bases, with 22 bases left in between. Here the CDR3 DNA reads TGTGCCAGCAGTCTTGCACAGGGAAAGGGTAGCCCAGATACGCAGTATTTT. It is translated as CASSLAQGKGSPDTQYF.

This clonotype was detected many times. The J gene is TRBJ1-1, the V gene TRBV20-1, with 9 bases matching TRBD1. CDR3 length equals 18 residues. The ends lost 4 bases at V and 0 bases at J; junction bases unmatched: 15. CDR1 is DFQATT, CDR2 SNEGSKA, per germline (reference sequence). The CDR3 nucleotides read TGCAGTGCTAAGACAGGGGGTGGGTTTGGGTTACTGAACACTGAAGCTTTCTTT. It codes for CSAKTGGGFGLLNTEAFF.

This clonotype occurred a few times. The chain couples TRBV9 to TRBJ1-4; D perhaps matches TRBD1 (5 bases). Germline CDR1 is SGDLS and CDR2 is YYNGEE. The CDR3 has 15 residues. V shed 4 bases and J shed 6 bases, with 16 bases lying between them. CDR3 in amino acids: CASSLGGDKHEKLFF. The CDR3 nucleotides are TGTGCCAGCAGCCTGGGGGGAGACAAACATGAAAAACTGTTTTTT. Together with reference TRBV9 and TRBJ1-4, the CDR3 gives the full variable domain: DSGVTQTPKHLITATGQRVTLRCSPRSGDLSVYWYQQSLDQGLQFLIQYYNGEERAKGNILERFSAQQFPDLHSELNLSSLELGDSALYFCASSLGGDKHEKLFFGSGTQLSVL.

Many counts were recorded for this clonotype. The V gene is TRBV20-1, the J gene TRBJ2-1, with 8 bases that match TRBD2. J was trimmed by 7 bases and V by 1 base; bases with no gene match: 9. There are 15 residues in the CDR3. CDR1 and CDR2 (germline): DFQATT, SNEGSKA (reference sequence). CDR3 coding DNA: TGCAGTGCTAGAGGTAGCGAGCGGGGGTGGAATGAGCAGTTCTTC. Protein: CSARGSERGWNEQFF.

This clonotype was detected ten times or more. The CDR3, as DNA: TGTGCCAGCAGCGCCTTAACGGGACAGGGGCCTGGAGAGGGTGGCTACACCTTC. Translating it yields CASSALTGQGPGEGGYTF. The chain carries TRBV9 and TRBJ1-2; 10 bases are a match to TRBD1. The V gene's germline CDR1 is SGDLS and CDR2 YYNGEE. The ends lost 3 bases at V and 7 bases at J; junction bases unmatched: 18. The length of the CDR3 is 18 residues.

In its sample, this clonotype was seen many times. The J gene is TRBJ2-3, the V gene TRBV6-5; D may be TRBD2 (6 bases). The germline CDR1 and CDR2 sequences are MNHEY and SVGAGI. V lost 0 bases, J lost 0 bases, and 13 bases lay in between. CDR3 size: 17 residues. The CDR3 DNA reads as TGTGCCAGCAGTTACTCTATGACTAGAGCTAGCACAGATACGCAGTATTTT. Its translation is CASSYSMTRASTDTQYF.

This clonotype was observed at least ten times. The chain is built from TRBV7-2 and TRBJ1-1; D is unclear. V shed 6 bases and J shed 4 bases, with 12 bases lying between them. Germline-derived CDR1 and CDR2 are SGHTA and FQGNSA. The CDR3 totals 13 residues. CDR3 region: CASRVLQTTEAFF. CDR3 DNA sequence: TGTGCCAGCAGAGTTCTACAGACCACTGAAGCTTTCTTT.

J is TRBJ2-7 and V is TRBV7-8; tentative D call: TRBD1 (6 bases). The germline gives CDR1 SGHVS, CDR2 FQNEAQ. Trimming left V 5 bases short and J 5 bases short, with 13 bases between. The CDR3 runs to 13 residues. Here the CDR3 reads CASSIDRFDEQYF. In DNA, the CDR3 is TGTGCCAGCAGCATAGACAGGTTCGACGAGCAGTACTTC.

Notes on this clonotype: The junction and the germline gene differ at one end; a read error may be behind it. The chain couples TRBV12-3 or TRBV12-4 to TRBJ2-7; D is perhaps TRBD1 (6 bases). CDR3 length equals 11 residues. The CDR3 sequence: CASRTWTVQHF. The CDR3 DNA sequence: TGTGCCAGCAGAACCTGGACAGTTCAGCACTTC.

In its sample, this clonotype was seen many times. V and J are TRBV12-3 or TRBV12-4 and TRBJ2-1; possible D gene TRBD1, 5 bases. This CDR3 contains 13 residues. V shed 1 base and J shed 6 bases, with 7 bases lying between them. The CDR3 coding sequence is TGTGCCAGCAGTTTAGACACAGGCAATGAGCAGTTCTTC. Translation: CASSLDTGNEQFF.

About this clonotype itself: This may arise from a read error, as a much more abundant clone is one base away. The rearrangement uses TRBV20-1 and TRBJ2-5; 9 bases agree with TRBD2. The CDR3 has 14 residues. Germline loops: CDR1 DFQATT, CDR2 SNEGSKA (reference sequence). V was clipped by 7 bases and J by 7 bases; unmatched bases: 13. For the CDR3, the DNA is TGCAGTGTTAGGCTAGCGGGGCCCCGGGGGACCCAGTACTTC. As protein: CSVRLAGPRGTQYF.

This clonotype was detected only a few times. This may stem from a read error, because a much larger clone lies one nucleotide away. V gene TRBV12-3 or TRBV12-4 combines with J gene TRBJ2-5; TRBD2 aligns across 15 bases. The CDR3 runs 15 residues. V lost 6 bases, J lost 10 bases, and 9 bases stayed unmatched. The CDR3 protein is CASSKAGLAGGVQYF. DNA for the CDR3: TGTGCCAGCAGCAAGGCCGGACTAGCGGGGGGGGTCCAGTACTTC.

This clonotype occurred a few times. J is TRBJ2-5 and V is TRBV5-1, with 11 bases aligning to TRBD2. The CDR3 is 16 amino acids. The V and J ends lost 5 bases and 11 bases, in that order; junction bases with no gene match: 17. The V gene's germline CDR1 is SGHRS and CDR2 YFSETQ. The CDR3 spells CASRATIAGGLSEQYF. In nucleotides, the CDR3 is TGCGCCAGCAGGGCAACGATAGCGGGGGGGCTTAGTGAGCAGTACTTC.

This clonotype was detected many times. The gene calls are TRBV14 and TRBJ2-7; D is undetermined. V dropped 0 bases and J dropped 0 bases, with 9 bases sitting between them. The CDR3 covers 15 residues. Germline V gene sequence: CDR1 SGHDN, CDR2 FVKESK. CDR3 DNA: TGTGCCAGCAGCCAAGAACTGGGAATCTCCTACGAGCAGTACTTC. It is translated as CASSQELGISYEQYF.